This TCR beta chain is from a study of control samples from healthy donors and cancer patients (dated by TCRdb to 2020 to 2022). Library preparation was by the immunoSEQ multiplex PCR assay. As stored in TCRdb, this immuneACCESS dataset retains in-frame rearrangements with V and J assigned. A fraction of the clones does not appear; measured against another copy, unresolved V genes explain less than half of the discrepancy, and the remainder lacks a known reason. The sample table contains about 84,000 clones; only one count was recorded for about 79% of them. The ten largest account for more than 9% of the sample. The V end loses 0 bases and the J end loses 4 bases, and a stretch of 10 bases separates them. Spanning cysteine to phenylalanine, the CDR3 consists of 14 amino acids. CDR3 DNA only is kept here, 42 bases in frame from base 1. From a lookup of the germline V gene, CDR1 and CDR2 are SGHVS and FQNEAQ.

In this sample, this clone turned up a few times. The antigen it binds to is not known. No clone much larger than this one lies a single base away; base qualities are absent. This sequence was found in a man in his sixties with head and neck cancer. Recombination linked TRBV7-8 to TRBJ2-7; a tentative D call is TRBD2 (5 bases match). Sequenced input: PBMCs. The CDR3 amino acid sequence is: CASSLAVGGYEQYF. The DNA sequence follows: TGTGCCAGCAGCTTAGCGGTAGGAGGTTACGAGCAGTACTTC.